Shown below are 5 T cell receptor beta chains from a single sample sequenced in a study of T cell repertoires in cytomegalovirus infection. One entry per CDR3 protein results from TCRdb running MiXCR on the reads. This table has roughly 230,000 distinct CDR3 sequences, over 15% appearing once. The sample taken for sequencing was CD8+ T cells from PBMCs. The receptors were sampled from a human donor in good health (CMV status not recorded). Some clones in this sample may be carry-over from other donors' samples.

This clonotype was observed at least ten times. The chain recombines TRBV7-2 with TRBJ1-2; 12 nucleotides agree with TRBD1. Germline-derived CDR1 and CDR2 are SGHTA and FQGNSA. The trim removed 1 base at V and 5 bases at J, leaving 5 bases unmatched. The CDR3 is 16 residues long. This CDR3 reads CASSLVGQGAGYGYTF. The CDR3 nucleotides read TGTGCCAGCAGCTTAGTGGGACAGGGGGCTGGATATGGCTACACCTTC.

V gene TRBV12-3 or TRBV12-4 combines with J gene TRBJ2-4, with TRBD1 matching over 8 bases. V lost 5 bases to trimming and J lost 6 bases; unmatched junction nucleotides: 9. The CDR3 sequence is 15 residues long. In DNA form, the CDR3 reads TGTGCCAGCAGTCCTGGGCAGGGGGCGCGAAACATTCAGTACTTC. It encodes CASSPGQGARNIQYF.

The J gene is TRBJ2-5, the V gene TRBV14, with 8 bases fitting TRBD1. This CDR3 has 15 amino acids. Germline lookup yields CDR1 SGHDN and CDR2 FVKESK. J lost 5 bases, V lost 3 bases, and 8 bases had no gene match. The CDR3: CASSQRTGGRETQYF. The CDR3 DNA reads TGTGCCAGCAGCCAGAGAACAGGGGGGAGGGAGACCCAGTACTTC.

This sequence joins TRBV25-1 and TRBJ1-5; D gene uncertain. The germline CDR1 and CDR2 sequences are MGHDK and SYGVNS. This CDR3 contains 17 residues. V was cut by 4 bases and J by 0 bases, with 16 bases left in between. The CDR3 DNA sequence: TGTGCCAGCAGTGTCCACTCCCTAGGCCGTAGCAATCAGCCCCAGCATTTT. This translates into CASSVHSLGRSNQPQHF.

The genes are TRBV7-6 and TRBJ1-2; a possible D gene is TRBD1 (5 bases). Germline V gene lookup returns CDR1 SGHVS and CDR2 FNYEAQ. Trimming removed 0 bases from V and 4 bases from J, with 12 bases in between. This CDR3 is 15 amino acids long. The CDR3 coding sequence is TGTGCCAGCAGCTTAGCCGGACAATCGCCCTATGGCTACACCTTC. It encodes CASSLAGQSPYGYTF.